The entry below gives a single TCR beta chain sequence along with its context. Its target is not known. This record belongs to a study of shared clonotypes between healthy human individuals. The repertoire was sequenced with immunoSEQ multiplex PCR; TCRdb's copy has only in-frame clones and lacks some. The sample gives about 1.1 million clones, 70% to 80% of which show up once; 0.5% to 0.65% is in the top ten. A split of CD4+ cells into CD45RA+ naive and CD45RA-negative memory subsets was performed. The V end was cut by 1 base, the J end by 2 bases, with 6 bases between. This CDR3 has 15 residues. Germline V lookup: CDR1 MGHRA, CDR2 YSYEKL. Study findings and constraints: Compared with clonotypes that all four donors shared, non-shared clonotypes had lower generation probabilities. For naive CD4 cells, 4% to 6% of clonotypes were shared across a handful of donors. Depth was large, yet rarefaction showed that sorted-subset sequencing was incomplete.

The clonotype originates from a man in his late teens or twenties in good health. Some clones in this sample may be carry-over from other donors' samples. Material: memory CD4+ T cells from PBMCs. Subset here: CD45RA-negative fraction. The chain carries TRBV4-1 and TRBJ2-6; the D is unclear. This chain's CDR3 is CASSQAGAGANVLTF. In DNA, the CDR3 is TGCGCCAGCAGCCAAGCTGGGGCTGGGGCCAACGTCCTGACTTTC.